This record concerns one T cell receptor (beta chain) sequence. The data stem from a study of blood T cell repertoires in COVID-19. Study information: Sites across the United States, Italy and Spain contributed samples from acute and convalescent COVID-19. PBMCs, B-cell-depleted T cells, or T cells were the source of the cDNA or gDNA that made up the material.

In the study's own analysis: Amplification of reference gene primers provided the estimated nucleated cell counts. Clones were sequenced by immunoSEQ multiplex PCR, and TCRdb holds only the in-frame ones, with some missing. V, J and clone size are those of that table, while D and trimming were read from the DNA. The repertoire holds about 200,000 clones, roughly four fifths seen once, with around 7.3% in the top ten. Germline values: CDR1 DFQATT, CDR2 SNEGSKA (reference sequence). Trimming took off 5 bases at V and 3 bases at J, with 4 bases between the two ends. This CDR3 region has 10 residues. Sequenced: peripheral blood. The J gene is TRBJ1-2, the V gene TRBV20-1; D is ambiguous. This TCR derives from a woman aged 45 to 65 with active or convalescent COVID-19. The CDR3 loop is CSALDYGYTF. In DNA form, the CDR3 reads TGCAGTGCTCTCGACTATGGCTACACCTTC.